These T cell receptor beta chains were read from a single sample in a study of blood T cells in healthy people across ages. Each CDR3 protein is one row after TCRdb ran MiXCR on the 5' RACE reads. There are 850,000 to 950,000 distinct CDR3 sequences in the sample; 25% to 35% occur only once, and 15% to 20% lies in the top ten. Source material: blood. These receptor sequences come from a woman aged 80 or over in good health. Both conserved end residues are part of each CDR3. The order of the fields is J gene, clone size, D gene, V gene, CDR3 length, CDR3 DNA, CDR3 protein. D genes are given only for firm matches. Only part of the rows carry a size: once, few, many, or a class if the clone is expanded.

TRBJ1-1 | NA | NA | TRBV7-2 | 14 | TGTGCCAGCAGCTTAAGTAATGGGAACACTGAAGCTTTCTTT | CASSLSNGNTEAFF
TRBJ1-6 | NA | NA | TRBV7-2 | 14 | TGTGCCAGCGCCCTCTCTGGATATAATTCACCCCTCCACTTT | CASALSGYNSPLHF
TRBJ2-1 | NA | NA | TRBV15 | 13 | TGTGCCACCAGCCGCACATTGGGCAATGAGCAGTTCTTC | CATSRTLGNEQFF
TRBJ2-1 | NA | NA | TRBV7-2 | 13 | TGTGCCAGCACCCCGTGGCTGAACAATGAGCAGTTCTTC | CASTPWLNNEQFF
TRBJ2-1 | NA | TRBD2 | TRBV7-2 | 15 | TGTGCCAGCAGCTTACAAGCGGGAGGGGACAATGAGCAGTTCTTC | CASSLQAGGDNEQFF
TRBJ2-1 | few | TRBD1 | TRBV18 | 16 | TGTGCCAGCTCGGAGTTCGGGACAGGGGTCAGTCAGCGGCAGTTCTTC | CASSEFGTGVSQRQFF
TRBJ2-6 | few | NA | TRBV6-2/TRBV6-3 | 13 | TGTGCCAGCGACCAATCTGGGGCCAACGTCCTGACTTTC | CASDQSGANVLTF
TRBJ2-7 | few | TRBD1 | TRBV2 | 15 | TGTGCCAGCAGTAACCGGGACAGGGTGTCCTACGAGCAGTACTTC | CASSNRDRVSYEQYF
TRBJ2-1 | NA | NA | TRBV6-5 | 17 | TGTGCCAGCAGTTACCCAGGGAGGGGGGGGTTCTACAATGAGCAGTTCTTC | CASSYPGRGGFYNEQFF
TRBJ2-1 | few | TRBD1 | TRBV6-5 | 12 | TGTGCCAGCAGTTACTCGACAGGGCCCAAGTTCTTC | CASSYSTGPKFF
TRBJ1-1 | once | TRBD1 | TRBV11-2 | 16 | TGTGCCAGCAGCTTCGGCAGGGGGCCCGTGAGGGGTGAAGCTTTCTTT | CASSFGRGPVRGEAFF
TRBJ2-7 | many | NA | TRBV11-2 | 14 | TGTGCCAGCACGACGCAGGGGCCGGCTTACGAGCAGTACTTC | CASTTQGPAYEQYF
TRBJ2-7 | many | TRBD2 | TRBV12-3/TRBV12-4 | 15 | TGTGCCAGCAGTTTTTCTAGCGGGGGTATCGACGAGCAGTACTTC | CASSFSSGGIDEQYF
TRBJ2-2 | NA | TRBD2 | TRBV10-2 | 15 | TGCGCCAGCAGGATAGCGGGGGGTAGCACCGGGGAGCTGTTTTTT | CASRIAGGSTGELFF
TRBJ2-2 | few | TRBD1 | TRBV5-1 | 14 | TGCGCCACTAAGGACAGGGTGGCCACCGGGGAGCTGTTTTTT | CATKDRVATGELFF
TRBJ1-5 | NA | TRBD1 | TRBV28 | 15 | TGTGCCAGCAGACCAGGGACAGCCGTTCTGCAGCCCCAGCATTTT | CASRPGTAVLQPQHF
TRBJ1-4 | NA | NA | TRBV18 | 16 | TGTGCCAGCTCCTCCGGGATGTCGGGAACTAATGAAAAACTGTTTTTT | CASSSGMSGTNEKLFF
TRBJ2-5 | NA | TRBD2 | TRBV6-2/TRBV6-3 | 13 | TGTGCCAGCAAGGCTAGCGGAGTATACGGGCAGTACTTC | CASKASGVYGQYF
TRBJ2-5 | NA | TRBD2 | TRBV5-4 | 15 | TGTGCCAGCAGCTTTCCTAGCGGGGTTGGTGAGACCCAGTACTTC | CASSFPSGVGETQYF
TRBJ1-2 | many | NA | TRBV5-5 | 15 | TGTGCCAGCAGCTTGTCGTCCGGACAGTTAAATGGCTACACCTTC | CASSLSSGQLNGYTF
TRBJ1-2 | many | NA | TRBV4-2 | 16 | TGTGCCAGCAGCCAACCACGGGGGGCGTCCGCCTATGGCTACACCTTC | CASSQPRGASAYGYTF
TRBJ2-1 | many | TRBD2 | TRBV3-1 | 14 | TGTGCCAGCAGCAACCGGGGGGTTTACAATGAGCAGTTCTTC | CASSNRGVYNEQFF
TRBJ2-3 | few | NA | TRBV11-2 | 14 | TGTGCCAGCAGCTTCCTTGGGTACACAGATACGCAGTATTTT | CASSFLGYTDTQYF
TRBJ1-6 | many | NA | TRBV20-1 | 16 | TGCAGTGCTAGACCAGACGGACTCTCCTATAATTCACCCCTCCACTTT | CSARPDGLSYNSPLHF
TRBJ1-5 | many | TRBD1 | TRBV20-1 | 13 | TGCAGTGCCCAGACAGGGGCGGGTCAGCCCCAGCATTTT | CSAQTGAGQPQHF
TRBJ1-6 | NA | NA | TRBV28 | 13 | TGTGCCAGCTTACCTGGGGGAAATTCACCCCTCCACTTT | CASLPGGNSPLHF
TRBJ1-6 | NA | TRBD1 | TRBV6-1 | 14 | TGTGCCAGCAGTCACCGGGACAGGGGGAGACACCTCCACTTT | CASSHRDRGRHLHF
TRBJ2-3 | few | TRBD2 | TRBV10-2 | 18 | TGCGCCAGCAGCGCCATTGGGCGGGGGGGCATAAGCACAGATACGCAGTATTTT | CASSAIGRGGISTDTQYF
TRBJ2-7 | many | NA | TRBV20-1 | 14 | TGCAGTGGGGGAAACGGACGTTTCTCCTACGAGCAGTACTTC | CSGGNGRFSYEQYF
TRBJ1-1 | NA | NA | TRBV25-1 | 12 | TGTGCCAGCAGTGAATTGGGGGGTGAAGCTTTCTTT | CASSELGGEAFF
TRBJ1-6 | few | NA | TRBV18 | 15 | TGTGCCAGCTCACCAGGTAAGGGGCGGAATTCACCCCTCCACTTT | CASSPGKGRNSPLHF
TRBJ2-3 | few | NA | TRBV7-2 | 13 | TGTGCCAGCAGCTCCCAAATTGGGGATACGCAGTATTTT | CASSSQIGDTQYF
TRBJ2-3 | many | TRBD1 | TRBV29-1 | 17 | TGCAGCGTTGAAGGAGGGGCAGGGGGTGAACTCACAGATACGCAGTATTTT | CSVEGGAGGELTDTQYF
TRBJ1-6 | once | TRBD1 | TRBV4-3 | 16 | TGCGCCAGCAGCCAAGAGACAGGGGAGGATAATTCACCCCTCCACTTT | CASSQETGEDNSPLHF
TRBJ1-4 | NA | NA | TRBV5-1 | 14 | TGCGCCAGCAGCTGGATCGGGGGTAATGAAAAACGGTTTTTT | CASSWIGGNEKRFF
TRBJ2-1 | many | NA | TRBV29-1 | 11 | TGCAGCGTTGGGAGGGTCAATGAGCAGTTCTTC | CSVGRVNEQFF
TRBJ1-4 | few | NA | TRBV3-1 | 15 | TGTGCCAGCAGCCCCCGGGACACTCATAATGAAAAACTGTTTTTT | CASSPRDTHNEKLFF
TRBJ2-3 | many | TRBD1 | TRBV7-2 | 15 | TGTGCCAGCAGCTCACCGACAGGGAGCACAGATACGCAGTATTTT | CASSSPTGSTDTQYF
TRBJ1-1 | once | NA | TRBV7-6 | 15 | TGTGCCAGCAGCCCGCAGGCGATAATGAACACTGAAGCTTTCTTT | CASSPQAIMNTEAFF
TRBJ2-1 | few | TRBD2 | TRBV12-3/TRBV12-4 | 13 | TGTGCCAGCAGGGGACTAGGTCAGGGTGAGCAGTTCTTC | CASRGLGQGEQFF
TRBJ2-7 | many | TRBD1 | TRBV20-1 | 14 | TGCAGTGCTAGCGAGAGGCAGGGGGCGGGAGAGCAGTACTTC | CSASERQGAGEQYF
TRBJ2-3 | many | TRBD2 | TRBV7-2 | 15 | TGTGCCAGCAGCACGGGACTAGTGAGCACAGATACGCAGTATTTT | CASSTGLVSTDTQYF
TRBJ2-7 | NA | TRBD2 | TRBV12-3/TRBV12-4 | 14 | TGTGCCAGCAGTCCAGCGGGAGTCGTCGGCGAGCAGTACTTC | CASSPAGVVGEQYF
TRBJ2-1 | many | NA | TRBV5-1 | 12 | TGCGCCAGCAGCTTGGAAGGGGCGGGGCAGTTCTTC | CASSLEGAGQFF
TRBJ2-1 | many | NA | TRBV12-3/TRBV12-4 | 14 | TGTGCCAGCTACGGCACAGGGAGAGCCAATGAGCAGTTCTTC | CASYGTGRANEQFF
TRBJ1-6 | few | NA | TRBV7-2 | 13 | TGTGCCAGCAGCCTACGGGCAGGGGCACCCCTCCACTTT | CASSLRAGAPLHF
TRBJ1-2 | NA | TRBD1 | TRBV6-2/TRBV6-3 | 14 | TGTGCCAGCAGAAGGCAGGGGGCGGTGGATGGCTACACCTTC | CASRRQGAVDGYTF
TRBJ2-5 | few | TRBD1 | TRBV14 | 16 | TGTGCCAGCAGCCCGGACAGGGGGGTGGCGAGGGAGACCCAGTACTTC | CASSPDRGVARETQYF
TRBJ2-3 | many | TRBD2 | TRBV11-2 | 14 | TGTGCCAGCAGCCAGGGACTAGCGGGGGCTACGCAGTATTTT | CASSQGLAGATQYF
TRBJ2-3 | NA | TRBD2 | TRBV6-6 | 15 | TGTGCCGGCAGAAAGCGGGGGGGCGACGCAGATACGCAGTATTTT | CAGRKRGGDADTQYF